Listed here are 16 T cell receptor beta chains from one sample, sequenced in a study of blood T cell repertoires in COVID-19 (TCRdb year 2020). Libraries came from the immunoSEQ multiplex PCR assay. TCRdb obtained this table from immuneACCESS and retained in-frame rearrangements with V and J assigned. These tables miss some clones; where compared with another copy, unresolved V genes account for less than half of the shortfall, and the remainder is unexplained. The sample profile shows 70,000 to 95,000 clones; about four fifths of them were found once. The ten most abundant clones make up more than 10% of the sample. Sequenced: peripheral blood. The receptors were gathered from a woman in her forties with active or convalescent COVID-19.

This chain links TRBV5-1 with TRBJ2-3; no clear D. The V end was cut by 0 bases, the J end by 2 bases, with 13 bases between. Per the germline V gene, CDR1 is SGHRS and CDR2 is YFSETQ. CDR3 length: 16 amino acids. CDR3 sequence reads: CASSLGTVGPTDTQYF. CDR3 nucleotides: TGCGCCAGCAGCTTGGGAACAGTTGGGCCCACAGATACGCAGTATTTT.

This chain links TRBV6-5 with TRBJ2-2; possibly TRBD2 for D (7 bases). V gave up 2 bases and J gave up 3 bases, with 10 bases separating them. The CDR3 loop spans 15 amino acids. Germline values: CDR1 MNHEY, CDR2 SVGAGI. CDR3 bases: TGTGCCAGCAGTTACGGGGGGGCCCACACCGGGGAGCTGTTTTTT. This gives the protein CASSYGGAHTGELFF.

The V and J genes are TRBV15 and TRBJ2-1, with D maybe TRBD2 (6 bases). Trimming removed 0 bases at V and 7 bases at J, with 10 bases between. Germline values: CDR1 LNHNV, CDR2 YYDKDF (reference sequence). CDR3 length: 14 amino acids. The chain's CDR3 is CATSRDRAGNEQFF. The CDR3 DNA sequence: TGTGCCACCAGCAGAGACAGGGCGGGGAATGAGCAGTTCTTC. The whole variable domain, remainder taken from reference TRBV15 and TRBJ2-1, is DAMVIQNPRYQVTQFGKPVTLSCSQTLNHNVMYWYQQKSSQAPKLLFHYYDKDFNNEADTPDNFQSRRPNTSFCFLDIRSPGLGDTAMYLCATSRDRAGNEQFFGPGTRLTVL.

As to this clone: Within the sample, other DNA sequences also encode this same CDR3. This chain uses TRBV28 with TRBJ2-7; D remains ambiguous. CDR1 is MDHEN and CDR2 is SYDVKM in the germline V gene. V lost 2 bases and J lost 6, with 8 bases in between. This CDR3 has 12 residues. The CDR3 loop is CASSLRVSEQYF. The CDR3 DNA sequence: TGTGCCAGCAGTTTACGGGTATCCGAGCAGTACTTC.

This chain uses TRBV6-2 or TRBV6-3 with TRBJ1-2, with no clear D. Looked up from germline, CDR1 is MNHEY and CDR2 is SVGEGT. Between the trimmed V and J ends, which lost 2 bases and 8 bases, there was a span of 6 bases. There are 11 residues in the CDR3. The CDR3 bases are TGTGCCAGCAGTTACCCTAGAGGCTACACCTTC. Its protein is CASSYPRGYTF.

The chain recombines TRBV28 with TRBJ2-2; 7 bases are shared with TRBD2. This CDR3 contains 16 residues. From germline, CDR1 is MDHEN and CDR2 SYDVKM. The ends lost 7 bases at V and 3 bases at J; junction bases unmatched: 11. The CDR3 protein is CASIIAGGTHTGELFF. The CDR3 DNA follows: TGTGCCAGCATAATAGCCGGGGGGACCCACACCGGGGAGCTGTTTTTT.

V gene TRBV3-1 (or the pseudogene TRBV3-2) combines with J gene TRBJ2-2, with 7 bases identical to TRBD1. The V segment lost 0 bases and the J segment 4 bases; nucleotides outside the gene matches: 8. The V gene's germline CDR1 is LGHDT and CDR2 YNNKEL (reference sequence). CDR3 length: 17 residues. CDR3 residues: CASSQDRGTVGTGELFF. CDR3 bases: TGTGCCAGCAGCCAAGACAGGGGGACAGTCGGCACCGGGGAGCTGTTTTTT.

The chain recombines TRBV28 with TRBJ1-1; 8 bases agree with TRBD1. There are 12 residues in the CDR3. CDR1 MDHEN and CDR2 SYDVKM come from the germline V gene. Trimming removed 8 bases from V and 5 bases from J; junction bases left unmatched: 4. The CDR3 nucleotides are TGTGCCAGCGTGAACAGGGGGACTGAAGCTTTCTTT. This gives the protein CASVNRGTEAFF.

With regard to this clone: Germline is not matched at one junction end, which may reflect a read error. The chain carries TRBV5-4 and TRBJ2-1, with D unresolved. This CDR3 has 16 residues. In germline, CDR1 is SGHNT, CDR2 YYREEE (reference sequence). The DNA for the CDR3 is TGTACCAGCAGCTTGGCCTATACACTCGGAGACAATGAGCAGTTCTTC. Its protein is CTSSLAYTLGDNEQFF.

The V call is TRBV7-6, the J call TRBJ1-3, with a tentative D call TRBD1 (6 bases). Trimming removed 1 base from V and 3 bases from J, with 13 bases in between. Germline V gene data show CDR1 as SGHVS and CDR2 as FNYEAQ. This CDR3 has 16 amino acids. The CDR3 DNA reads TGTGCCAGCAGCTTAGTAGCCGCGGACAGTGGAAACACCATATATTTT. Translating gives CASSLVAADSGNTIYF.

The chain joins TRBV5-6 to TRBJ2-7; possible D gene TRBD2, 6 bases. Germline CDR1 SGHDT, CDR2 YYEEEE. V dropped 2 bases and J dropped 4 bases, with 7 bases sitting between them. The CDR3 has 12 residues. As DNA, the CDR3 is TGTGCCAGCAGCTTTAGCGGATACGAGCAGTACTTC. Amino acids: CASSFSGYEQYF.

The chain employs TRBV4-1 and TRBJ2-7; TRBD1 agrees at 7 bases. The CDR3 loop spans 15 amino acids. Germline V gene data show CDR1 as MGHRA and CDR2 as YSYEKL. J was trimmed by 4 bases and V by 4 bases; bases with no gene match: 10. This CDR3 reads CASSPEPQGFYEQYF. CDR3 bases: TGCGCCAGCAGCCCGGAACCACAGGGGTTTTACGAGCAGTACTTC.

This clone was detected only a few times. The rearrangement links TRBV6-6 to TRBJ2-5; D not certain. This CDR3 contains 14 residues. Germline assignment: CDR1 MNHNY and CDR2 SVGAGI (reference sequence). Trimming removed 0 bases from V and 2 bases from J, with 7 bases in between. The CDR3 DNA reads TGTGCCAGCAGTTACTCCGCCAGGCAAGAGACCCAGTACTTC. Translated: CASSYSARQETQYF.

This clone showed up just a few times. The genes are TRBV2 and TRBJ2-1, with 13 bases aligning to TRBD2. The CDR3 spans 15 residues. With V trimmed by 6 bases and J by 9 bases, 8 bases remained unmatched. CDR1 and CDR2 from the germline V gene are SNHLY and FYNNEI. CDR3 loop: CASRDGLAGAAEQFF. The CDR3 nucleotides read TGTGCCAGCAGGGATGGACTAGCGGGAGCTGCTGAGCAGTTCTTC.

The chain employs TRBV19 and TRBJ1-2; 9 nucleotides line up with TRBD1. V shed 5 bases, J shed 4 bases, and the junction held 2 bases outside the gene matches. The CDR3 contains 13 residues. Germline CDR1 reads LNHDA; CDR2 reads SQIVND (reference sequence). The CDR3 coding sequence is TGTGCCAGTAGTGGGACAGGGAGCTATGGCTACACCTTC. Amino acids: CASSGTGSYGYTF.

The chain joins TRBV7-2 to TRBJ2-7; D might be TRBD1 (7 bases). Germline CDR1 reads SGHTA; CDR2 reads FQGNSA. The CDR3 totals 15 residues. Trimming removed 3 bases at V and 2 bases at J, with 14 bases between. This chain's CDR3 is CASSFWQGGTYEQYF. The CDR3, as DNA: TGTGCCAGCAGCTTCTGGCAGGGGGGCACCTACGAGCAGTACTTC.